This passage covers 28 T cell receptor beta chains from one sample sequenced in a study of blood T cell repertoires in COVID-19 (dated by TCRdb to 2020 to 2022). Library preparation employed the immunoSEQ multiplex PCR assay. TCRdb carries this immuneACCESS record with in-frame sequences only. Its versions omit some clonotypes, under half of them owing to an unresolved V gene in the studies checked, with the rest unexplained. The sample table holds approximately 310,000 clones, of which 87% were seen once. The ten largest clones add up to 1% of the sample. Sequenced material: peripheral blood. The receptors were gathered from a man aged 45 to 65 with active or convalescent COVID-19.

V gene TRBV19 combines with J gene TRBJ2-5; tentatively, D is TRBD1 (6 bases). CDR3 size: 16 residues. Germline CDR1 LNHDA, CDR2 SQIVND (reference sequence). Trimming shortened V by 0 bases and J by 5 bases, and 16 bases separated the two germline ends. The CDR3 DNA sequence: TGTGCCAGTAGTATAGATGGCCTAGCCCAGGGGGAGACCCAGTACTTC. Its protein is CASSIDGLAQGETQYF.

The chain has TRBV10-3 and TRBJ2-7, with TRBD2 identical over 7 bases. Losses at the gene ends were 4 bases for V and 0 bases for J; bases not matched to a gene: 6. CDR3 length: 15 amino acids. In germline, CDR1 is ENHRY, CDR2 SYGVKD. CDR3 sequence (DNA): TGTGCCATCAGTGCCCTGGGGGGGGACTCCTACGAGCAGTACTTC. It translates to CAISALGGDSYEQYF.

The chain uses TRBV19 and TRBJ1-2; 9 positions match TRBD1. Germline CDR1 is LNHDA and CDR2 is SQIVND (reference sequence). V lost 4 bases and J lost 14; bases outside the gene matches: 8. The CDR3 runs to 12 residues. The CDR3 nucleotides read TGTGCCAGTAGTAGGGGACAGGGATTCAAGACCTTC. Residues: CASSRGQGFKTF.

The V gene is TRBV19, the J gene TRBJ1-5; maybe TRBD1 (6 bases). CDR3 length: 14 residues. Trimming cost V 3 bases and J 5 bases, with 11 bases left between them. CDR1 is LNHDA, CDR2 SQIVND, per germline (reference sequence). The CDR3 nucleotides read TGTGCCAGTAGTATTCGACAGGACCATCAGCCCCAGCATTTT. Protein sequence: CASSIRQDHQPQHF.

V is TRBV5-5 and J is TRBJ2-5; TRBD2 agrees at 11 bases. Germline V CDR1 and CDR2: SGHKS, YYEKEE (reference sequence). The CDR3 has 16 residues. After removal of 4 bases from V and 4 bases from J, the junction contained 9 bases not matched to a gene. Here the CDR3 DNA reads TGTGCCAGCAGCCAAACTAGCGGGAGTGGGGTAGAGACCCAGTACTTC. Translation: CASSQTSGSGVETQYF.

A note on this clone: The sample holds other DNA sequences that translate to the same CDR3. The chain links TRBV29-1 to TRBJ2-5; 10 positions agree with TRBD1. The CDR3 has 12 residues. Germline CDR1 and CDR2: SQVTM and ANQGSEA. V lost 6 bases to trimming and J lost 3 bases; unmatched junction nucleotides: 1. DNA for the CDR3: TGCAGCGTCGGGACAGGGGAAGAGACCCAGTACTTC. It yields the protein CSVGTGEETQYF.

The V call is TRBV27, the J call TRBJ1-2, with a tentative D call TRBD1 (5 bases). Trimming left V 0 bases short and J 4 bases short, with 9 bases between. This CDR3 comprises 14 residues. Germline loops: CDR1 MNHEY, CDR2 SMNVEV (reference sequence). The CDR3: CASSLSQGTYGYTF. In DNA, the CDR3 is TGTGCCAGCAGTTTATCCCAGGGTACCTATGGCTACACCTTC.

The chain links TRBV6-5 to TRBJ1-5; TRBD1 is a possible D gene (6 bases). V was clipped by 8 bases and J by 4 bases, with 12 bases between them. Germline lookup yields CDR1 MNHEY and CDR2 SVGAGI. The CDR3 is 13 amino acids. CDR3 bases: TGTGCCAGCGTCAGCCAGGGGAATCAGCCCCAGCATTTT. Translated: CASVSQGNQPQHF.

The gene calls are TRBV19 and TRBJ1-5, with a weak D call TRBD1 (6 bases). CDR3 length: 14 residues. Per the germline V gene, CDR1 is LNHDA and CDR2 is SQIVND (reference sequence). V dropped 4 bases and J dropped 2 bases, with 9 bases sitting between them. This CDR3 is CASSRTAGNQPQHF. In DNA form, the CDR3 reads TGTGCCAGTAGTAGGACAGCCGGCAATCAGCCCCAGCATTTT.

This rearrangement joins TRBV5-1 to TRBJ1-3; 8 bases line up with TRBD1. The V gene end was trimmed by 4 bases and the J gene end by 2 bases; junction bases not matched to a gene: 17. The CDR3 runs 19 residues. Germline V gene lookup returns CDR1 SGHRS and CDR2 YFSETQ. This CDR3 reads CASSTNGIAGGRTGNTIYF. In DNA form, the CDR3 reads TGCGCCAGCAGCACGAACGGTATTGCAGGGGGCAGGACTGGAAACACCATATATTTT.

V gene TRBV5-1 combines with J gene TRBJ2-7; 8 bases are shared with TRBD2. Germline V lookup: CDR1 SGHRS, CDR2 YFSETQ. V shed 6 bases, J shed 5 bases, and the junction held 7 bases outside the gene matches. CDR3 length: 13 residues. The CDR3 is CASKSLRGDEQYF. The CDR3 region has the DNA TGCGCCAGCAAATCCTTGCGGGGGGACGAGCAGTACTTC.

This rearrangement joins TRBV28 to TRBJ2-2, with no clear D. The CDR3 covers 13 residues. Between the trimmed V and J ends, which lost 5 bases and 4 bases, there was a span of 8 bases. CDR1 is MDHEN, CDR2 SYDVKM, per germline. The CDR3 DNA follows: TGTGCCAGCAGTCTAGGTGGCACCGGGGAGCTGTTTTTT. It yields the protein CASSLGGTGELFF.

The chain couples TRBV6-6 to TRBJ1-4; D not resolved. V lost 8 bases, J lost 8 bases, and 12 bases lay in between. CDR1 and CDR2 from the germline V gene are MNHNY and SVGAGI (reference sequence). The CDR3 length is 12 residues. The CDR3 region has the DNA TGTGCCAGCGAGAGGTCAGACGAAAAACTGTTTTTT. Encoded protein: CASERSDEKLFF.

In this sample, this clone turned up once. The chain links TRBV6-5 to TRBJ2-7; possible D gene TRBD1, 5 bases. Germline V gene data show CDR1 as MNHEY and CDR2 as SVGAGI. CDR3 size: 16 residues. Trimming cost V 4 bases and J 0 bases, with 16 bases left between them. The CDR3 loop is CASSSGHPLTSYEQYF. In nucleotides, the CDR3 is TGTGCCAGCAGTTCCGGACACCCCTTAACCTCCTACGAGCAGTACTTC.

The V call is TRBV6-5, the J call TRBJ2-7; 8 bases are shared with TRBD1. This CDR3 spans 15 amino acids. CDR1 MNHEY and CDR2 SVGAGI come from the germline V gene. Trimming at V came to 6 bases and at J to 3 bases, leaving 10 bases not matched to a gene. In DNA form, the CDR3 reads TGTGCCAGCAGCCCACCTACAGGGGGAGGCTACGAGCAGTACTTC. Translated: CASSPPTGGGYEQYF.

The gene calls are TRBV7-3 and TRBJ2-2; D is possibly TRBD1 (5 bases). CDR1 and CDR2 from the germline V gene are SGHTA and FQGTGA. The CDR3 is made up of 13 amino acids. V dropped 8 bases and J dropped 6 bases, with 13 bases sitting between them. CDR3 nucleotide sequence: TGTGCCAGCCGTGGGGCAGGGTCCGGGGAGCTGTTTTTT. This gives the protein CASRGAGSGELFF. The variable domain in full, with the rest retrieved from reference TRBV7-3 and TRBJ2-2, is GAGVSQTPSNKVTEKGKYVELRCDPISGHTALYWYRQSLGQGPEFLIYFQGTGAADDSGLPNDRFFAVRPEGSVSTLKIQRTERGDSAVYLCASRGAGSGELFFGEGSRLTVL.

This chain links TRBV4-2 with TRBJ2-7; TRBD1 matches at 12 bases. CDR1 and CDR2 (germline): LGHNA, YNFKEQ. The CDR3 is 15 amino acids. The V gene end was trimmed by 1 base and the J gene end by 6 bases; junction bases not matched to a gene: 4. Written as DNA, the CDR3 is TGTGCCAGCAGCCAAGGGGACAGGGGGCCTCGCGAGCAGTACTTC. Residues: CASSQGDRGPREQYF.

V gene TRBV18 combines with J gene TRBJ2-1; weak D call: TRBD2 (6 bases). The CDR3 extends over 14 amino acids. V was shortened by 3 bases and J by 1 base, with 7 bases between the two germline ends. Looked up from germline, CDR1 is KGHSH and CDR2 is LQKENI. CDR3 amino acids: CASSPAGSYNEQFF. CDR3 nucleotides: TGTGCCAGCTCACCGGCGGGATCCTACAATGAGCAGTTCTTC.

The rearrangement links TRBV2 to TRBJ2-2, with TRBD2 matching 7 bases. Trimming cost V 7 bases and J 5 bases; bases outside gene matches: 13. The V gene's germline CDR1 is SNHLY and CDR2 FYNNEI. The CDR3 spans 16 residues. CDR3: CASNTKAGRPTGELFF. The DNA for the CDR3 is TGTGCCAGCAATACTAAAGCGGGGCGCCCGACCGGGGAGCTGTTTTTT. The entire variable domain, with the rest obtained from reference TRBV2 and TRBJ2-2, is as follows: EPEVTQTPSHQVTQMGQEVILRCVPISNHLYFYWYRQILGQKVEFLVSFYNNEISEKSEIFDDQFSVERPDGSNFTLKIRSTKLEDSAMYFCASNTKAGRPTGELFFGEGSRLTVL.

CDR3 in DNA: TGTGCCAGCAGCAAACAGGGGAGCGCGAATTCACCCCTCCACTTT. Protein sequence: CASSKQGSANSPLHF. The rearrangement uses TRBV7-2 and TRBJ1-6; 7 bases agree with TRBD1. From germline, CDR1 is SGHTA and CDR2 FQGNSA. The J segment lost 7 bases and the V segment lost 5 bases, leaving 8 bases of the junction unmatched. This CDR3 is 15 amino acids long.

This clone appeared a few times. The chain links TRBV3-1 (or the pseudogene TRBV3-2) to TRBJ1-2, with D perhaps matching TRBD1 (5 bases). The V end lost 5 bases, the J end lost 3 bases, and 13 bases lay between the germline ends. Germline V gene sequence: CDR1 LGHDT, CDR2 YNNKEL (reference sequence). CDR3 size: 14 residues. The chain's CDR3 is CASSTPGTHYGYTF. The DNA for the CDR3 is TGTGCCAGCAGCACCCCCGGGACTCACTATGGCTACACCTTC.

V and J are TRBV30 and TRBJ1-1; perhaps TRBD1 as D (6 bases). The length of the CDR3 is 15 residues. V lost 0 bases to trimming and J lost 1 base, with 12 bases between them. Germline CDR1 GTSNPN, CDR2 SVGIG (reference sequence). CDR3 coding DNA: TGTGCCTGGAGTGTCAGGGGAATCCCGAACACTGAAGCTTTCTTT. It encodes CAWSVRGIPNTEAFF.

The rearrangement uses TRBV7-2 and TRBJ1-5; 7 nucleotides align to TRBD1. This CDR3 has 17 residues. The V segment lost 2 bases and the J segment 0 bases; nucleotides outside the gene matches: 7. Germline V gene data show CDR1 as SGHTA and CDR2 as FQGNSA. The CDR3, as DNA: TGTGCCAGCAGCTTATCGACAGGGCTCCTTAGCAATCAGCCCCAGCATTTT. Translated: CASSLSTGLLSNQPQHF.

Concerning this clone itself: Germline and junction disagree at one end, which may indicate a read error. This chain connects TRBV30 to TRBJ2-2; 9 bases map to TRBD2. The germline gives CDR1 GTSNPN, CDR2 SVGIG (reference sequence). The CDR3 contains 13 residues. CDR3 sequence reads: CAWGVAGAGELFF. Written as DNA, the CDR3 is TGTGCCTGGGGTGTAGCGGGGGCCGGGGAGCTGTTTTTT.

This sequence joins TRBV6-5 and TRBJ2-7; 11 bases agree with TRBD1. V shed 0 bases and J 4 bases; nucleotides not matched to a gene: 5. Germline loops: CDR1 MNHEY, CDR2 SVGAGI. This CDR3 is 16 amino acids long. The CDR3: CASSYSRTGGQYEQYF. DNA for the CDR3: TGTGCCAGCAGTTACTCTAGGACAGGGGGCCAGTACGAGCAGTACTTC.

The chain has TRBV10-1 and TRBJ1-6; a weak D match, TRBD1 (5 bases). Trimming left V 1 base short and J 8 bases short, with 15 bases between. CDR1 is WNHNN, CDR2 SYGVQD, per germline (reference sequence). The CDR3 extends over 16 amino acids. Here the CDR3 reads CASSEWVPAGDSPLHF. The CDR3, as DNA: TGCGCCAGCAGTGAGTGGGTACCCGCGGGGGATTCACCCCTCCACTTT.

This clone has a single count. J is TRBJ2-2 and V is TRBV28, with D uncertain. The V end was cut by 3 bases, the J end by 4 bases, with 6 bases between. Germline V gene lookup returns CDR1 MDHEN and CDR2 SYDVKM. The CDR3 has 13 residues. As DNA, the CDR3 is TGTGCCAGCAGTTTTCCTTCCACCGGGGAGCTGTTTTTT. Translated, it gives CASSFPSTGELFF.

Only a few counts were recorded for this clone. The chain has TRBV4-1 and TRBJ1-1; possible D gene TRBD1, 6 bases. The CDR3 is 15 amino acids. Germline V gene lookup returns CDR1 MGHRA and CDR2 YSYEKL. V lost 3 bases to trimming and J lost 1 base, with 12 bases between them. The CDR3 DNA reads TGCGCCAGCAGCCACGGACAGAAATGGAACACTGAAGCTTTCTTT. This encodes CASSHGQKWNTEAFF.